These 24 T cell receptor beta chains share one sample of origin, sequenced in a study of OX40 agonist ivuxolimab in advanced cancers. Profiling relied on immunoSEQ multiplex PCR, and the TCRdb table lists in-frame clones only, not all of them. The table records about 73,000 clones, 75% to 90% of them present only once. The sample was CD4+ or CD8+ T cells sorted from blood, taken in a trial of the OX40 agonist ivuxolimab. The source is an adult with an advanced solid tumor such as melanoma, head and neck, liver or kidney cancer.

The chain combines TRBV6-5 with TRBJ2-5, with 9 bases identical to TRBD1. The V segment lost 8 bases and the J segment 4 bases; nucleotides outside the gene matches: 11. The CDR3 covers 15 residues. In germline, CDR1 is MNHEY, CDR2 SVGAGI. CDR3 protein: CASGASLDRGETQYF. CDR3 nucleotides: TGTGCCAGCGGGGCCTCACTGGACAGGGGAGAGACCCAGTACTTC.

This rearrangement joins TRBV2 to TRBJ1-1; the match to TRBD1 covers 9 bases. Trimming cost V 9 bases and J 5 bases; bases outside gene matches: 13. The CDR3 runs 15 residues. Germline V gene data show CDR1 as SNHLY and CDR2 as FYNNEI. The CDR3 region has the DNA TGTGCCAGTAGTTCAATCGGGACAGGGCTAACTGAAGCTTTCTTT. It is translated as CASSSIGTGLTEAFF.

The rearrangement joins TRBV30 to TRBJ1-1; D gene ambiguous. There are 15 residues in the CDR3. Trimming stripped 4 bases from V and 1 base from J, with 16 bases between. CDR1 is GTSNPN and CDR2 is SVGIG in the germline V gene (reference sequence). CDR3 residues: CAWTYRLKGNTEAFF. The DNA for the CDR3 is TGTGCCTGGACCTACCGCCTCAAAGGGAACACTGAAGCTTTCTTT. Supplemented by reference TRBV30 and TRBJ1-1, the full variable domain reads SQTIHQWPATLVQPVGSPLSLECTVEGTSNPNLYWYRQAAGRGLQLLFYSVGIGQISSEVPQNLSASRPQDRQFILSSKKLLLSDSGFYLCAWTYRLKGNTEAFFGQGTRLTVV.

The V call is TRBV5-1, the J call TRBJ1-2; unclear D gene. The V and J ends lost 0 bases and 4 bases respectively, with 7 bases between them. CDR1 is SGHRS and CDR2 is YFSETQ in the germline V gene. The CDR3 runs to 13 residues. The CDR3 DNA sequence: TGCGCCAGCAGCTTGGGGGCAGGCTATGGCTACACCTTC. This encodes CASSLGAGYGYTF.

The CDR3 spells CASSLARGPNTEAFF. The CDR3 nucleotides are TGTGCCAGCAGCTTAGCACGGGGGCCGAACACTGAAGCTTTCTTT. V and J are TRBV11-2 and TRBJ1-1, with TRBD1 as a possible D gene (6 bases). There are 15 residues in the CDR3. The germline CDR1 and CDR2 sequences are SGHAT and FQNNGV. V lost 1 base and J lost 1, with 10 bases in between. Drawing the rest from reference TRBV11-2 and TRBJ1-1, the complete variable domain is EAGVAQSPRYKIIEKRQSVAFWCNPISGHATLYWYQQILGQGPKLLIQFQNNGVVDDSQLPKDRFSAERLKGVDSTLKIQPAKLEDSAVYLCASSLARGPNTEAFFGQGTRLTVV.

The chain uses TRBV5-1 and TRBJ2-7; the match to TRBD1 covers 8 bases. The trim removed 4 bases at V and 9 bases at J, leaving 12 bases unmatched. Per germline, CDR1 SGHRS and CDR2 YFSETQ. The CDR3 has 14 amino acids. Here the CDR3 reads CASSPGQAPFGQYF. CDR3 nucleotides: TGCGCCAGCAGCCCGGGACAGGCTCCCTTCGGGCAGTACTTC.

The chain combines TRBV5-1 with TRBJ2-2; weak D call: TRBD1 (5 bases). CDR1 SGHRS and CDR2 YFSETQ come from the germline V gene. V shed 2 bases and J shed 3 bases, with 8 bases lying between them. This CDR3 is built from 14 residues. CDR3 sequence reads: CASSFGADTGELFF. The CDR3 DNA is TGCGCCAGCAGCTTTGGGGCAGACACCGGGGAGCTGTTTTTT. Full variable domain (outside the CDR3, taken from reference TRBV5-1 and TRBJ2-2): KAGVTQTPRYLIKTRGQQVTLSCSPISGHRSVSWYQQTPGQGLQFLFEYFSETQRNKGNFPGRFSGRQFSNSRSEMNVSTLELGDSALYLCASSFGADTGELFFGEGSRLTVL.

V usage is TRBV18 and J usage is TRBJ2-1; 8 nucleotides align to TRBD2. Losses at the gene ends were 3 bases for V and 12 bases for J; bases not matched to a gene: 4. This CDR3 comprises 12 residues. Per germline, CDR1 KGHSH and CDR2 LQKENI. This CDR3 reads CASSPGLAGQFF. As DNA, the CDR3 is TGTGCCAGCTCACCCGGACTAGCTGGGCAGTTCTTC.

The rearrangement joins TRBV5-5 to TRBJ2-3, with no clear D. The CDR3 length is 11 residues. With 1 base removed from V and 6 bases from J, the gap between germline ends came to 3 bases. From germline, CDR1 is SGHKS and CDR2 YYEKEE (reference sequence). This CDR3 is CASSLMDTQYF. In DNA, the CDR3 is TGTGCCAGCAGCTTGATGGATACGCAGTATTTT.

The V call is TRBV28, the J call TRBJ2-3; 7 bases agree with TRBD2. Germline V lookup: CDR1 MDHEN, CDR2 SYDVKM. With 7 bases clipped from V and 6 bases from J, the junction kept 13 bases outside the gene matches. The CDR3 spans 15 residues. The CDR3 DNA reads as TGTGCCAGCACCCCCCGCGGGGAGGGAGTGGATACGCAGTATTTT. Residues: CASTPRGEGVDTQYF.

The V and J genes are TRBV5-4 and TRBJ2-3; 7 bases line up with TRBD1. CDR1 and CDR2 (germline): SGHNT, YYREEE (reference sequence). CDR3 length: 14 amino acids. V gave up 2 bases and J gave up 3 bases; unmatched junction bases: 3. The CDR3 coding sequence is TGTGCCAGCAGCTTAAAGACAGGGACAGATACGCAGTATTTT. Translating it yields CASSLKTGTDTQYF.

V usage is TRBV7-8 and J usage is TRBJ2-5; 10 nucleotides agree with TRBD1. The CDR3 loop spans 13 amino acids. Per the germline V gene, CDR1 is SGHVS and CDR2 is FQNEAQ. Unmatched junction bases numbered 3, after V lost 7 bases and J lost 4 bases. CDR3 sequence: CASTRDRGETQYF. For the CDR3, the DNA is TGTGCCAGCACGCGGGACAGGGGAGAGACCCAGTACTTC.

The chain carries TRBV7-9 and TRBJ2-1; 9 positions agree with TRBD1. Germline-derived CDR1 and CDR2 are SEHNR and FQNEAQ (reference sequence). CDR3 length: 16 amino acids. V lost 7 bases and J lost 7; bases outside the gene matches: 14. CDR3 residues: CASKATSGQGWNEQFF. CDR3 DNA sequence: TGTGCCAGCAAAGCCACCTCCGGACAGGGGTGGAATGAGCAGTTCTTC.

The rearrangement uses TRBV15 and TRBJ2-1; D perhaps matches TRBD2 (6 bases). V was shortened by 5 bases and J by 7 bases, with 15 bases between the two germline ends. Germline lookup yields CDR1 LNHNV and CDR2 YYDKDF (reference sequence). The CDR3 loop spans 14 amino acids. The DNA of the CDR3 is TGTGCCACCAGCGGAATTGTGGGACTGAATGAGCAGTTCTTC. This translates into CATSGIVGLNEQFF.

The V gene is TRBV5-1, the J gene TRBJ1-1; D ambiguous. This CDR3 spans 14 amino acids. Germline values: CDR1 SGHRS, CDR2 YFSETQ. The V end lost 1 base, the J end lost 1 base, and 8 bases lay between the germline ends. This chain's CDR3 is CASSLISENTEAFF. For the CDR3, the DNA is TGCGCCAGCAGCTTGATTAGCGAGAACACTGAAGCTTTCTTT.

This rearrangement joins TRBV28 to TRBJ2-7; 9 bases align to TRBD2. The CDR3 is 15 amino acids. V shed 6 bases and J 4 bases; nucleotides not matched to a gene: 10. Germline V gene sequence: CDR1 MDHEN, CDR2 SYDVKM. DNA of the CDR3: TGTGCCAGCAGGGGGCACGGGACTAGCAAGTACGAGCAGTACTTC. Residues: CASRGHGTSKYEQYF.

The chain combines TRBV6-5 with TRBJ2-2; a possible D gene is TRBD1 (5 bases). This CDR3 spans 15 amino acids. Germline V gene sequence: CDR1 MNHEY, CDR2 SVGAGI. Between the trimmed V and J ends, which lost 4 bases and 0 bases, there was a span of 9 bases. CDR3 DNA: TGTGCCAGCAGTTTTCGACAGACGAACACCGGGGAGCTGTTTTTT. Protein sequence: CASSFRQTNTGELFF.

This chain links TRBV10-2 with TRBJ2-3, with unresolved D. CDR1 and CDR2 (germline): WSHSY, SAAADI. The CDR3 is 12 residues long. Trimming removed 3 bases from V and 4 bases from J, with 5 bases in between. CDR3 loop: CASSDLPDTQYF. CDR3 sequence (DNA): TGCGCCAGCAGTGATTTACCAGATACGCAGTATTTT.

In the case of this clone: This same CDR3 is encoded by further DNA sequences in the sample. This chain joins TRBV5-1 and TRBJ2-5; D gene uncertain. Germline V gene sequence: CDR1 SGHRS, CDR2 YFSETQ. Trimming left V 0 bases short and J 5 bases short, with 11 bases between. CDR3 length equals 14 residues. The CDR3 here is CASSLVKTQETQYF. The CDR3 nucleotides are TGCGCCAGCAGCTTGGTGAAGACACAGGAGACCCAGTACTTC.

The CDR3 nucleotides are TGTGCCAGCAGCTTCTGGGGGCCTGGAAACACCATATATTTT. This encodes CASSFWGPGNTIYF. This chain links TRBV7-2 with TRBJ1-3, with D possibly matching TRBD1 (6 bases). The CDR3 is 14 amino acids. Germline V gene sequence: CDR1 SGHTA, CDR2 FQGNSA. Trimming pared 3 bases from V and 2 bases from J, leaving 8 bases between.

The chain is built from TRBV27 and TRBJ2-7; TRBD1 agrees at 9 bases. The CDR3 runs 14 residues. V lost 7 bases, J lost 3 bases, and 7 bases stayed unmatched. Looked up from germline, CDR1 is MNHEY and CDR2 is SMNVEV (reference sequence). CDR3 DNA sequence: TGTGCCAGCAAGACAGGGACAGGGTACTACGAGCAGTACTTC. This encodes CASKTGTGYYEQYF.

The V gene is TRBV5-1, the J gene TRBJ2-1; 14 positions agree with TRBD2. The length of the CDR3 is 20 residues. CDR1 and CDR2 from the germline V gene are SGHRS and YFSETQ. Trimming removed 0 bases from V and 1 base from J; junction bases left unmatched: 9. Here the CDR3 reads CASSLEPPGLAGDSYNEQFF. The CDR3, as DNA: TGCGCCAGCAGCTTGGAACCTCCGGGACTAGCGGGGGATTCCTACAATGAGCAGTTCTTC.

The chain uses TRBV6-6 and TRBJ2-7; 9 bases match TRBD1. V shed 8 bases and J 5 bases; nucleotides not matched to a gene: 7. The V gene's germline CDR1 is MNHNY and CDR2 SVGAGI (reference sequence). The CDR3 consists of 13 residues. DNA of the CDR3: TGTGCCAGCGCGGGACAGGGTAGGGACGAGCAGTACTTC. It specifies CASAGQGRDEQYF.

V and J are TRBV27 and TRBJ2-5, with D perhaps matching TRBD2 (5 bases). Matching the DNA end better, TRBJ2-7 makes the J call doubtful. Germline-derived CDR1 and CDR2 are MNHEY and SMNVEV (reference sequence). There are 15 residues in the CDR3. CDR3 amino acids: CASSLRAPRGYEQYF. The CDR3 DNA follows: TGTGCCAGCAGTTTAAGAGCTCCCCGGGGCTACGAGCAGTACTTC.